The clone carrying this T cell receptor (beta chain) was picked up a small number of times. These data belong to a study of T-cell reconstitution after alpha-beta-depleted transplantation in children. The CDR3 totals 14 residues. Germline V gene sequence: CDR1 LGHNA, CDR2 YNFKEQ. Trimming left V 0 bases short and J 17 bases short, with 19 bases between. Unique molecular identifiers featured in how the TCRbeta library was prepared. TCRdb recomputed calls from the PCR reads with MiXCR, one row per CDR3 protein. This table has about 400,000 distinct CDR3 sequences, 13% appearing once. This sample comprised PBMCs, obtained from the stem cell graft. The TCR sequence derives from a human donor who donated a stem cell graft to a child with Fanconi anemia. This chain joins TRBV4-2 and TRBJ1-4; D ambiguous. CDR3 loop: CASSQETGSVALFF. The DNA for the CDR3 is TGTGCCAGCAGCCAAGAAACCGGCTCGGTGGCACTATTTTTT.